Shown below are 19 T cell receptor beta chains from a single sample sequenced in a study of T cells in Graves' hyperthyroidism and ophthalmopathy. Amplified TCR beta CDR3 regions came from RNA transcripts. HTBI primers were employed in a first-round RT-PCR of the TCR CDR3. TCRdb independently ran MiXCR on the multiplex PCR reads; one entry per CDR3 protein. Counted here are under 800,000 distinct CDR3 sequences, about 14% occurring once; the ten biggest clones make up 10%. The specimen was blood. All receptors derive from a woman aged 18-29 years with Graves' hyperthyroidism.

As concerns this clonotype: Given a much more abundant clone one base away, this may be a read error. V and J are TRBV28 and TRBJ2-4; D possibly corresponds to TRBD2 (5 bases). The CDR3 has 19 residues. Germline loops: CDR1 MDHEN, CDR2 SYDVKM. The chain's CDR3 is CASRFARFHPRSEGNIQHF. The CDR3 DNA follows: TGTGCCAGTCGCTTCGCGCGTTTTCACCCGCGCTCCGAGGGAAACATTCAGCACTTC.

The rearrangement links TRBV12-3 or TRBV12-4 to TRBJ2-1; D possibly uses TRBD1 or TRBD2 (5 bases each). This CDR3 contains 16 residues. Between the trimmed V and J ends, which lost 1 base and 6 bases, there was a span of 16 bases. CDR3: CASSLEVWGGGNEQFF. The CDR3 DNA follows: TGTGCCAGCAGTTTAGAAGTCTGGGGTGGGGGCAATGAGCAGTTCTTC.

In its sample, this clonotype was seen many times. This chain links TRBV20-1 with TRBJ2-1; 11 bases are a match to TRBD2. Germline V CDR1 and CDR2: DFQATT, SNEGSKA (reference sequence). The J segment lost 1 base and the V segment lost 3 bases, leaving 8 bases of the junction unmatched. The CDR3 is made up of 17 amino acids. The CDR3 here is CSARGLAAGRSYNEQFF. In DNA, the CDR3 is TGCAGTGCTAGGGGACTAGCGGCGGGTAGGTCCTACAATGAGCAGTTCTTC.

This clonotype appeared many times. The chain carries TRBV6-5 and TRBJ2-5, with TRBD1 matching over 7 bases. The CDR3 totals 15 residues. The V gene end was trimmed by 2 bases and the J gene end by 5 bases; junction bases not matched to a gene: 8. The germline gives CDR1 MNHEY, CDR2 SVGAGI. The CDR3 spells CASSYPRGRGETQYF. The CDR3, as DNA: TGTGCCAGCAGTTACCCCAGGGGGAGAGGGGAGACCCAGTACTTC.

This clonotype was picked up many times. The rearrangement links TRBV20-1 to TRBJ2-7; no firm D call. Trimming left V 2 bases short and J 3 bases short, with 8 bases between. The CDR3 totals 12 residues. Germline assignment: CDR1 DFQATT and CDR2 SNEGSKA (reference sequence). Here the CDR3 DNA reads TGCAGTGCTAGACCCGGTGGCTACGAGCAGTACTTC. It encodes CSARPGGYEQYF.

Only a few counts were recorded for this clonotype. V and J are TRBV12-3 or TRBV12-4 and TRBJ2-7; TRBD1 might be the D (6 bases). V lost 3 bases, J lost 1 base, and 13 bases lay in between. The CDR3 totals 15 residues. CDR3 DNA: TGTGCCAGCAGTTTGTTTGGGACATTATCCTACGAGCAGTACTTC. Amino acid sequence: CASSLFGTLSYEQYF.

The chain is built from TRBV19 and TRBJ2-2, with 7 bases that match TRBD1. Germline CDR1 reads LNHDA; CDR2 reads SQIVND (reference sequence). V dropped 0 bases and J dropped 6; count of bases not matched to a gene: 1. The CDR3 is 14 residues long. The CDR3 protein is CASSIETGAGELFF. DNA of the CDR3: TGTGCCAGTAGTATAGAAACAGGGGCCGGGGAGCTGTTTTTT.

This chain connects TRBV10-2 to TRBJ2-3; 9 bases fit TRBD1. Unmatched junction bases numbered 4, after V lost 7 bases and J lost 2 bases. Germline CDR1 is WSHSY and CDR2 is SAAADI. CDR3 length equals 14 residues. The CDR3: CASTWTGVTDTQYF. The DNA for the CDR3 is TGCGCCAGCACTTGGACAGGGGTCACAGATACGCAGTATTTT.

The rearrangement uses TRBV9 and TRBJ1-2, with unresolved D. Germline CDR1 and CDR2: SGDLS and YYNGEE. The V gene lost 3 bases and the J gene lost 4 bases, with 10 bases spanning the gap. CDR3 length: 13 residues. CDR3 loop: CASSGTVLYGYTF. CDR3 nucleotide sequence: TGTGCCAGCAGCGGCACGGTTCTCTATGGCTACACCTTC.

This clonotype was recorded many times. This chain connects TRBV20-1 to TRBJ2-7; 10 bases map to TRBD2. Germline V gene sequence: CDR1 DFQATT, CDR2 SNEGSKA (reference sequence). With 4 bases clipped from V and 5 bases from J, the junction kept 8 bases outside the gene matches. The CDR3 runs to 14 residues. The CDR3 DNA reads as TGCAGTGCTACCCCTAGCGGGAGTACCAACGAGCAGTACTTC. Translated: CSATPSGSTNEQYF.

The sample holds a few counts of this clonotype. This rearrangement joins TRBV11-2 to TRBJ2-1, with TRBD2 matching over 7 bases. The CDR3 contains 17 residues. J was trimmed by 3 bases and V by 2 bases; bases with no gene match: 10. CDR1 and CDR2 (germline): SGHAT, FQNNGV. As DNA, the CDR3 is TGTGCCAGCAGCTTATCGTTGGGCGGGAGCCTCTACAATGAGCAGTTCTTC. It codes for CASSLSLGGSLYNEQFF.

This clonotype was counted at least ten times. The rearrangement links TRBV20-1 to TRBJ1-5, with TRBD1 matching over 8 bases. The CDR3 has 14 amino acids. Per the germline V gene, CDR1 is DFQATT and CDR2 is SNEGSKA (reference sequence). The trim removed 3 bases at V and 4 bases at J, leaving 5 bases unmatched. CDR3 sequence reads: CSARGTGWNQPQHF. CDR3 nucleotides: TGCAGTGCTAGGGGGACAGGATGGAATCAGCCCCAGCATTTT.

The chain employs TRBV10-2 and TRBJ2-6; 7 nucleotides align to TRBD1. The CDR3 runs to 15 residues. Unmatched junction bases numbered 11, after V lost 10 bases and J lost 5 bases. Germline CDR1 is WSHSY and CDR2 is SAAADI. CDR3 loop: CATWDSLGWANVLTF. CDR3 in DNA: TGCGCCACATGGGACAGTCTGGGTTGGGCCAACGTCCTGACTTTC.

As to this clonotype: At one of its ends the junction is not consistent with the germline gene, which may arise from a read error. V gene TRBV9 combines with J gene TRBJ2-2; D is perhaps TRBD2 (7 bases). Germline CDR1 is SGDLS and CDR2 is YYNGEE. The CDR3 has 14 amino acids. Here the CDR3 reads CASSATGRAGGLFF. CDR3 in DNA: TGTGCCAGCAGCGCTACAGGGAGGGCCGGGGGGCTGTTTTTT.

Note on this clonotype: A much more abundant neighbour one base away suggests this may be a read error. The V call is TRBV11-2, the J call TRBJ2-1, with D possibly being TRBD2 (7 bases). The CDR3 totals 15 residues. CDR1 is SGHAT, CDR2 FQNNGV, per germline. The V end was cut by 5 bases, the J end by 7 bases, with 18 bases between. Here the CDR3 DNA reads TGTGCCAGCAGCATCGGGGCAGGGAGGGGGAATGAGCAGTTCTTC. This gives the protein CASSIGAGRGNEQFF.

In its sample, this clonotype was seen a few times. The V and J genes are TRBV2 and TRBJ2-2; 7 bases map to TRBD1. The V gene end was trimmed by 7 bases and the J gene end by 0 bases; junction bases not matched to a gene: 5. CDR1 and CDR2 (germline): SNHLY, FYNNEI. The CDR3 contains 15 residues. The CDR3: CASNRGGANTGELFF. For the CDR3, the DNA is TGTGCCAGCAACCGAGGGGGCGCGAACACCGGGGAGCTGTTTTTT.

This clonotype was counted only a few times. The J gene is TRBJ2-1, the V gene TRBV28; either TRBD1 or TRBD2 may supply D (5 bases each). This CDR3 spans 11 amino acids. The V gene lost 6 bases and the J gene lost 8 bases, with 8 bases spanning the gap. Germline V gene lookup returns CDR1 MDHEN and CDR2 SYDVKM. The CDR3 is CASRLGDEQFF. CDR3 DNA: TGTGCCAGCAGGTTGGGGGATGAGCAGTTCTTC.

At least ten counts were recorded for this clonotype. CDR3 sequence reads: CASSHGGRGEQFF. CDR3 DNA: TGTGCCAGCAGTCACGGCGGGAGGGGGGAGCAGTTCTTC. The chain couples TRBV2 to TRBJ2-1; 9 nucleotides match TRBD2. The J segment lost 10 bases and the V segment lost 5 bases, leaving 6 bases of the junction unmatched. Germline assignment: CDR1 SNHLY and CDR2 FYNNEI. The CDR3 length is 13 residues. The whole variable domain, remainder taken from reference TRBV2 and TRBJ2-1, is EPEVTQTPSHQVTQMGQEVILRCVPISNHLYFYWYRQILGQKVEFLVSFYNNEISEKSEIFDDQFSVERPDGSNFTLKIRSTKLEDSAMYFCASSHGGRGEQFFGPGTRLTVL.

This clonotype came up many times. The CDR3 loop reads CASSLLPLSYEQYF. The CDR3 DNA reads as TGTGCCAGCAGCCTACTCCCCCTCTCCTACGAGCAGTACTTC. The chain uses TRBV11-1 and TRBJ2-7; D is unclear. The CDR3 loop spans 14 amino acids. Germline values: CDR1 SGHAT, CDR2 FQDESV (reference sequence). V shed 5 bases and J shed 0 bases, with 11 bases lying between them.